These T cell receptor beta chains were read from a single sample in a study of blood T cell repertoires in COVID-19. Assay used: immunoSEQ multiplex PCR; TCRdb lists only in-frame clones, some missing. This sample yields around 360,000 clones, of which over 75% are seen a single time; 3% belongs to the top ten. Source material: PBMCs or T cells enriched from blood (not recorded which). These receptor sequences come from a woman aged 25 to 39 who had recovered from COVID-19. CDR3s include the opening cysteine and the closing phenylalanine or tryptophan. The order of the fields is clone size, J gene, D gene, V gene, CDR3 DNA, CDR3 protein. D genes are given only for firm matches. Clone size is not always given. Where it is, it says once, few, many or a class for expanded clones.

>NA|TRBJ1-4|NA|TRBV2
TGTGCCAGCAGTCGCTACGGGGTTGCAACTAATGAAAAACTGTTTTTT
CASSRYGVATNEKLFF
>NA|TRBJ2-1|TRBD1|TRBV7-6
TGTGCCAGCAGCTTAGCGAAGGGACAGGGGGATAATGAGCAGTTCTTC
CASSLAKGQGDNEQFF
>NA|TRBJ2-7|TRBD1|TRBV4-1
TGCGCCAGCAGCCAAGCTCGGACAGGGACTTCCTACGAGCAGTACTTC
CASSQARTGTSYEQYF
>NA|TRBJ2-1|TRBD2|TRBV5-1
TGCGCCAGCAGCTTGGGGCCCTCGAGCGGGGGGCCCAATGAGCAGTTCTTC
CASSLGPSSGGPNEQFF
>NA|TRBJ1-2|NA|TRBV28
TGTGCCAGCAGTTTACGAGGCTATGGCTACACCTTC
CASSLRGYGYTF
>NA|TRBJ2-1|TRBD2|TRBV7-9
TGTGCCAGCAGCTTAGCGCTAAGAGCGGGAATAGTGAATGAGCAGTTCTTC
CASSLALRAGIVNEQFF
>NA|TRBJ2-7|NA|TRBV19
TGTGCCAGTAGTGAACCCGGGACACGGAACTCCTACGAGCAGTACTTC
CASSEPGTRNSYEQYF
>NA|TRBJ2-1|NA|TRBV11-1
TGTGCCAGCAGCTTAGCACAGTACAATGAGCAGTTCTTC
CASSLAQYNEQFF
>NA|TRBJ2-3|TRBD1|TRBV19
TGTGCCAGTAGTTCTGGACAGGGGGAGGATACGCAGTATTTT
CASSSGQGEDTQYF
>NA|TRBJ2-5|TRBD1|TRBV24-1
TGTGCCACCAGTGATTCCCGGACAGGCTTGGTAGGAGAGACCCAGTACTTC
CATSDSRTGLVGETQYF
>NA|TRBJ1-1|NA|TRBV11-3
TGTGCCAGCAGCCCTGGGACTGGTAACACTGAAGCTTTCTTT
CASSPGTGNTEAFF
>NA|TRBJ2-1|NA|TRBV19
TGTGCCAGTAGTATATCGGGGGGCGAGCAGTTCTTC
CASSISGGEQFF
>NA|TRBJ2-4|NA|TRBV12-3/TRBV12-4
TGTGCCAGCAGCCCGGACAGTGACATTCAGTACTTC
CASSPDSDIQYF
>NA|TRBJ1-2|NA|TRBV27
TGTGCCAGCAGTTTCTCCCCGGACAGAGAGGGCTACACCTTC
CASSFSPDREGYTF
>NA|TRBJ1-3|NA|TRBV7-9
TGTGCCAGCAGCTTATCACCTACGGTTGGAAACACCATATATTTT
CASSLSPTVGNTIYF
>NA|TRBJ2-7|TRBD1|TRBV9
TGTGCCAGCAGCTCGGGACAGGTTTCCTACGAGCAGTACTTC
CASSSGQVSYEQYF
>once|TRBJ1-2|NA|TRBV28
TGTGCCAGCATTCAATTGGGCAGGGACTATGGCTACACCTTC
CASIQLGRDYGYTF
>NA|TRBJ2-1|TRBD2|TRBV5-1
TGCGCCAGCAGCCCAACAGCGGGATCTATCAATGAGCAGTTCTTC
CASSPTAGSINEQFF
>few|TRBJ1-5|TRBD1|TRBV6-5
TGTGCCAGCAGACTGGGACAGTTCAACAATCAGCCCCAGCATTTT
CASRLGQFNNQPQHF
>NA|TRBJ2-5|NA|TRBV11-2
TGTGCCAGCAGCTTACAGGGGCCGGAGACCCAGTACTTC
CASSLQGPETQYF